This TCR beta chain is drawn from a study of blood T cells in healthy people across ages. Primed by a sample-barcoded 5' primer and a J-beta primer mix, a second PCR proceeded for about 6 to 11 cycles. TCRdb called the 5' RACE reads again in MiXCR, with one record for every CDR3 protein. The table has 780,000 or so distinct CDR3 sequences, about 55% seen once. This CDR3 comprises 14 residues. The germline gives CDR1 SNHLY, CDR2 FYNNEI. Trimming pared 0 bases from V and 2 bases from J, leaving 4 bases between. The receptor's source is a man aged 80 or over in good health. The sequenced sample consisted of blood. The chain is built from TRBV2 and TRBJ2-2; no clear D gene. The chain's CDR3 is CASSEAFNTGELFF. The CDR3 DNA is TGTGCCAGCAGTGAAGCGTTCAACACCGGGGAGCTGTTTTTT. Variable domain in full (rest from reference TRBV2 and TRBJ2-2): EPEVTQTPSHQVTQMGQEVILRCVPISNHLYFYWYRQILGQKVEFLVSFYNNEISEKSEIFDDQFSVERPDGSNFTLKIRSTKLEDSAMYFCASSEAFNTGELFFGEGSRLTVL.